The 22 T cell receptor beta chains listed next were all sequenced from one sample in a study of blood T cell repertoires in COVID-19. Clones were sequenced by immunoSEQ multiplex PCR, and TCRdb holds only the in-frame ones, with some missing. The sample contains under 350,000 clones, roughly 90% of which appear only once. The sequenced sample was peripheral blood. The receptors shown here come from a woman aged 25 to 39 with COVID-19, enrolled during active disease.

The chain uses TRBV5-6 and TRBJ2-5, with 7 bases lining up with TRBD2. CDR1 SGHDT and CDR2 YYEEEE come from the germline V gene. The CDR3 covers 16 residues. With 2 bases clipped from V and 5 bases from J, the junction kept 12 bases outside the gene matches. The CDR3 reads CASSFFKAGRGETQYF. As DNA, the CDR3 is TGTGCCAGCAGCTTTTTTAAAGCGGGACGGGGGGAGACCCAGTACTTC.

This chain links TRBV6-2 or TRBV6-3 with TRBJ1-1, with D possibly being TRBD1 (6 bases). Germline V gene sequence: CDR1 MNHEY, CDR2 SVGEGT. The V gene lost 6 bases and the J gene lost 5 bases, with 19 bases spanning the gap. The CDR3 covers 15 residues. The CDR3 DNA is TGTGCCAGCAGCATCAGACAGGTTTTATGGACTGAAGCTTTCTTT. This encodes CASSIRQVLWTEAFF.

The rearrangement uses TRBV25-1 and TRBJ1-2; TRBD1 matches 8 bases. The CDR3 has 16 residues. The trim removed 0 bases at V and 4 bases at J, leaving 7 bases unmatched. CDR1 is MGHDK, CDR2 SYGVNS, per germline. The CDR3 nucleotides read TGTGCCAGCAGTGAATACCGGGACAGGTACTTCTATGGCTACACCTTC. It yields the protein CASSEYRDRYFYGYTF.

This clone was recorded only once. V and J are TRBV5-4 and TRBJ2-1, with D possibly matching TRBD1 (6 bases). The V end was cut by 0 bases, the J end by 1 base, with 14 bases between. The length of the CDR3 is 17 residues. Germline assignment: CDR1 SGHNT and CDR2 YYREEE (reference sequence). The CDR3 reads CASSLAGGRKSYNEQFF. CDR3 nucleotide sequence: TGTGCCAGCAGCTTGGCTGGGGGCCGTAAGTCCTACAATGAGCAGTTCTTC.

This clone was counted only a few times. V usage is TRBV4-1 and J usage is TRBJ1-2; tentatively, D is TRBD1 (5 bases). The germline V gene has CDR1 MGHRA and CDR2 YSYEKL. Trimming removed 0 bases from V and 0 bases from J, with 11 bases in between. CDR3 length: 16 residues. The CDR3 is CASSQDGTTANYGYTF. The CDR3 DNA reads as TGCGCCAGCAGCCAAGACGGAACGACAGCTAACTATGGCTACACCTTC.

The chain is built from TRBV27 and TRBJ1-1, with TRBD1 matching 9 bases. Trimming cost V 3 bases and J 5 bases; bases outside gene matches: 7. Germline V CDR1 and CDR2: MNHEY, SMNVEV (reference sequence). The CDR3 sequence is 15 residues long. CDR3: CASSLSGTGKTEAFF. The CDR3 nucleotides read TGTGCCAGCAGTTTGAGTGGGACAGGGAAAACTGAAGCTTTCTTT.

The gene calls are TRBV24-1 and TRBJ2-1; D may be TRBD2 (7 bases). The CDR3 loop spans 16 amino acids. The V gene's germline CDR1 is KGHDR and CDR2 SFDVKD. V shed 3 bases and J shed 3 bases, with 14 bases lying between them. The CDR3 DNA sequence: TGTGCCACCAGTGATAGGGGGGGGCCTGGCTACAATGAGCAGTTCTTC. It translates to CATSDRGGPGYNEQFF.

The CDR3 spells CASSYEPSLRSSGANVLTF. Written as DNA, the CDR3 is TGCGCCAGCAGCTATGAGCCGAGCCTTAGATCCTCTGGGGCCAACGTCCTGACTTTC. V gene TRBV5-1 combines with J gene TRBJ2-6; D call uncertain. CDR1 SGHRS and CDR2 YFSETQ come from the germline V gene. The length of the CDR3 is 19 residues. With 3 bases removed from V and 0 bases from J, the gap between germline ends came to 19 bases. The variable domain in full, completed from reference TRBV5-1 and TRBJ2-6, reads KAGVTQTPRYLIKTRGQQVTLSCSPISGHRSVSWYQQTPGQGLQFLFEYFSETQRNKGNFPGRFSGRQFSNSRSEMNVSTLELGDSALYLCASSYEPSLRSSGANVLTFGAGSRLTVL.

The chain employs TRBV5-5 and TRBJ1-1; the match to TRBD1 covers 7 bases. The ends lost 2 bases at V and 1 base at J; junction bases unmatched: 5. Germline CDR1 is SGHKS and CDR2 is YYEKEE (reference sequence). The CDR3 length is 15 residues. In DNA, the CDR3 is TGTGCCAGCAGCTTAACAGGGGTGGCGAACACTGAAGCTTTCTTT. Protein sequence: CASSLTGVANTEAFF.

This clone was detected once. The chain's CDR3 is CASSWILREIQETQYF. In DNA, the CDR3 is TGTGCCAGCAGCTGGATTTTGCGGGAGATACAAGAGACCCAGTACTTC. The V gene is TRBV7-2, the J gene TRBJ2-5; the match to TRBD2 covers 7 bases. V dropped 4 bases and J dropped 2; count of bases not matched to a gene: 10. Germline V CDR1 and CDR2: SGHTA, FQGNSA. The CDR3 totals 16 residues.

V gene TRBV7-9 combines with J gene TRBJ2-3, with 14 nucleotides matching TRBD2. The germline V gene has CDR1 SEHNR and CDR2 FQNEAQ (reference sequence). This CDR3 has 17 amino acids. With V trimmed by 5 bases and J by 4 bases, 8 bases remained unmatched. The CDR3 sequence is CASSPQTSGGEADTQYF. The CDR3 DNA is TGTGCCAGCAGCCCCCAGACTAGCGGGGGGGAGGCAGATACGCAGTATTTT.

The genes are TRBV2 and TRBJ2-6; 9 bases line up with TRBD1. Trimming at V came to 4 bases and at J to 2 bases, leaving 6 bases not matched to a gene. Germline V gene lookup returns CDR1 SNHLY and CDR2 FYNNEI. This CDR3 contains 17 residues. The CDR3 sequence is CASSGGQGRTGANVLTF. The CDR3 DNA reads TGTGCCAGCAGTGGGGGACAGGGAAGGACTGGGGCCAACGTCCTGACTTTC. Full variable domain (missing parts from reference TRBV2 and TRBJ2-6): EPEVTQTPSHQVTQMGQEVILRCVPISNHLYFYWYRQILGQKVEFLVSFYNNEISEKSEIFDDQFSVERPDGSNFTLKIRSTKLEDSAMYFCASSGGQGRTGANVLTFGAGSRLTVL.

This clone appeared once. The junction and the germline gene differ at one end; a read error may be behind it. The V call is TRBV19, the J call TRBJ2-3, with D perhaps matching TRBD2 (6 bases). Germline V gives CDR1 LNHDA, CDR2 SQIVND (reference sequence). CDR3 length: 17 residues. This chain's CDR3 is CASSITSSLSVTNTQYF. In DNA form, the CDR3 reads TGTGCCAGTAGTATTACTAGCTCCCTATCCGTCACAAATACGCAGTATTTT.

The chain's CDR3 is CASSGDRVVAEAFF. The CDR3 bases are TGTGCCAGCAGTGGGGACAGGGTTGTCGCTGAAGCTTTCTTT. The chain carries TRBV6-6 and TRBJ1-1; TRBD1 aligns across 9 bases. CDR1 and CDR2 (germline): MNHNY, SVGAGI (reference sequence). The CDR3 length is 14 residues. The trim removed 5 bases at V and 6 bases at J, leaving 7 bases unmatched.

The genes are TRBV12-5 and TRBJ2-1; 10 positions agree with TRBD1. CDR1 is LGHNT, CDR2 FRNRAP, per germline. The V and J ends lost 6 bases and 8 bases, in that order; junction bases with no gene match: 10. The length of the CDR3 is 15 residues. Written as DNA, the CDR3 is TGTGCTAGTGGCACCTTGACGACAGGGGGCTATGAGCAGTTCTTC. Residues: CASGTLTTGGYEQFF.

The chain recombines TRBV6-5 with TRBJ1-1, with TRBD1 identical over 7 bases. Germline V gene data show CDR1 as MNHEY and CDR2 as SVGAGI. The V gene end was trimmed by 4 bases and the J gene end by 0 bases; junction bases not matched to a gene: 5. The CDR3 runs 15 residues. The CDR3 spells CASSSPGQLNTEAFF. The CDR3 region has the DNA TGTGCCAGCAGTTCCCCGGGACAGTTGAACACTGAAGCTTTCTTT.

On this clone: A junction end diverges from the germline sequence, so it may reflect a read error. The chain recombines TRBV19 with TRBJ1-2; 7 nucleotides line up with TRBD1. The CDR3 contains 15 residues. The germline V gene has CDR1 LNHDA and CDR2 SQIVND (reference sequence). The chain's CDR3 is CASSLESTGSRGYTF. Here the CDR3 DNA reads TGTGCCAGTAGTCTAGAATCGACAGGGTCCCGTGGCTACACCTTC.

The chain uses TRBV19 and TRBJ2-2; D is possibly TRBD1 (6 bases). CDR1 and CDR2 from the germline V gene are LNHDA and SQIVND (reference sequence). The CDR3 totals 15 residues. Trimming pared 3 bases from V and 7 bases from J, leaving 15 bases between. The CDR3 protein is CASSITGSLYGELFF. CDR3 DNA: TGTGCCAGTAGTATTACAGGGTCTTTATACGGGGAGCTGTTTTTT.

The chain carries TRBV6-5 and TRBJ2-2, with a weak D call TRBD2 (5 bases). This CDR3 is built from 15 residues. The V end was cut by 6 bases, the J end by 4 bases, with 15 bases between. The germline CDR1 and CDR2 sequences are MNHEY and SVGAGI. The CDR3 DNA reads TGTGCCAGCAGAAAAGCGGAGCCTATCACCGGGGAGCTGTTTTTT. This translates into CASRKAEPITGELFF.

J is TRBJ1-3 and V is TRBV4-2; D unclear. This CDR3 region has 14 residues. Trimming pared 2 bases from V and 0 bases from J, leaving 5 bases between. The V gene's germline CDR1 is LGHNA and CDR2 YNFKEQ. The DNA for the CDR3 is TGTGCCAGCAGCCAAACACGCTCTGGAAACACCATATATTTT. The encoded protein is CASSQTRSGNTIYF.

The chain recombines TRBV27 with TRBJ2-7; 7 nucleotides match TRBD2. The CDR3 length is 15 residues. Germline CDR1 is MNHEY and CDR2 is SMNVEV (reference sequence). V gave up 5 bases and J gave up 0 bases; unmatched junction bases: 7. The CDR3 DNA is TGTGCCAGCAGTACCCAGCGGGACTTCTCCTACGAGCAGTACTTC. This gives the protein CASSTQRDFSYEQYF.

The chain is built from TRBV11-2 and TRBJ2-3, with D possibly TRBD2 on 6 matching bases. The CDR3 contains 15 residues. CDR1 and CDR2 (germline): SGHAT, FQNNGV. Trimming left V 0 bases short and J 5 bases short, with 12 bases between. This CDR3 reads CASSLEGGYGDTQYF. CDR3 DNA sequence: TGTGCCAGCAGCTTAGAGGGGGGTTATGGAGATACGCAGTATTTT.